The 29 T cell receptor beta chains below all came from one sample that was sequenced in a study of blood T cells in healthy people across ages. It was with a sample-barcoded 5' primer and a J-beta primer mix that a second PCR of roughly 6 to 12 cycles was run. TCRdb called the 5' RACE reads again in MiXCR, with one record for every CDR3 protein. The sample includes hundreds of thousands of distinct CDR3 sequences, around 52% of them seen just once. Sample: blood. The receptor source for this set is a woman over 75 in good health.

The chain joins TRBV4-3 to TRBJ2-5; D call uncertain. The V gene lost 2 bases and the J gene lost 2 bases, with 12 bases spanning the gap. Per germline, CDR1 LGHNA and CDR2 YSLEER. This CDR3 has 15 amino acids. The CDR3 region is CASSQSGQTQETQYF. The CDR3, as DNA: TGCGCCAGCAGCCAATCTGGGCAGACACAAGAGACCCAGTACTTC.

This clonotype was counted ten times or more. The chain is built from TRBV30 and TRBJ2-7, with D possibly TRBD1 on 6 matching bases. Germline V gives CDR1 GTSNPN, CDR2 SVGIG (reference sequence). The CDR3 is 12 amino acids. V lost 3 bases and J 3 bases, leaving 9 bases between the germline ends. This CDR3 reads CAWSRGFYEQYF. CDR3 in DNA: TGTGCCTGGAGCAGGGGATTCTACGAGCAGTACTTC.

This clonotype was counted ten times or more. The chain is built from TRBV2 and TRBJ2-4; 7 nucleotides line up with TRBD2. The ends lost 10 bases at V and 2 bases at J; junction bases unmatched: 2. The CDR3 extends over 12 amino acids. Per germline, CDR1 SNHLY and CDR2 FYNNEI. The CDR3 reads CATGGTKNIQYF. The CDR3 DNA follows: TGTGCCACGGGGGGTACCAAAAACATTCAGTACTTC.

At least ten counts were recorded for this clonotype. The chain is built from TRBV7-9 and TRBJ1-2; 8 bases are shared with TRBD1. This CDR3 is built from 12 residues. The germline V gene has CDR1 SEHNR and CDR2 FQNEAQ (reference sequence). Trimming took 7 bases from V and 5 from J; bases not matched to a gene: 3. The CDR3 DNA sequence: TGTGCCAGCACCCGGACAGGGTATGGCTACACCTTC. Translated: CASTRTGYGYTF.

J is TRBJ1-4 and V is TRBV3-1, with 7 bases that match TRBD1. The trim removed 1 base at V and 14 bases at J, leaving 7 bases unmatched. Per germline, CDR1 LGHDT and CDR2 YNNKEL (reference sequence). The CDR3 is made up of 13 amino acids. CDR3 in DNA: TGTGCCAGCAGCCAAGTCGGGCGGACAGGCCTGTTTTTT. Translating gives CASSQVGRTGLFF.

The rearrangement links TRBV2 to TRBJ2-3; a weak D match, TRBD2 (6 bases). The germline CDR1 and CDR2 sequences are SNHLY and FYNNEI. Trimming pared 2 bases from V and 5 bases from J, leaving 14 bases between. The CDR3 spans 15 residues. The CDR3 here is CASSERRGSEDTQYF. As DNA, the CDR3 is TGTGCCAGCAGTGAAAGGCGGGGAAGTGAAGATACGCAGTATTTT.

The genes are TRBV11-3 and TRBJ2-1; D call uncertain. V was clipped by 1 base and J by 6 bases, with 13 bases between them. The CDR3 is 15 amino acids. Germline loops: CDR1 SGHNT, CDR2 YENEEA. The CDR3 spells CASSLGGSWGNEQFF. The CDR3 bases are TGTGCCAGCAGCTTAGGGGGTAGCTGGGGCAATGAGCAGTTCTTC.

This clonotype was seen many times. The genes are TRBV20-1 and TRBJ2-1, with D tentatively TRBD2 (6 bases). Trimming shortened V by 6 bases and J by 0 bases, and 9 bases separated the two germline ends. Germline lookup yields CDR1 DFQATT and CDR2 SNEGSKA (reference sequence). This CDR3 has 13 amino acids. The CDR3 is CSAGGPSYNEQFF. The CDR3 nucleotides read TGCAGTGCGGGAGGTCCCTCCTACAATGAGCAGTTCTTC.

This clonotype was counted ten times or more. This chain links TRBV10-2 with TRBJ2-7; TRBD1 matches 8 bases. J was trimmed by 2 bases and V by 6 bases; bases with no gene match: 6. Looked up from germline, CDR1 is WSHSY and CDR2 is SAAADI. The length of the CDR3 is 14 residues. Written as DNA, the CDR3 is TGCGCCAGCAGCGGACAGGGCTCCACCTACGAGCAGTACTTC. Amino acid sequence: CASSGQGSTYEQYF.

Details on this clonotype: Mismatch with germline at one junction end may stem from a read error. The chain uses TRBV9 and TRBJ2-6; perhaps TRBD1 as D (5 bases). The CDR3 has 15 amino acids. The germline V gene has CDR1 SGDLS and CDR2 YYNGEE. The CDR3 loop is CASSVGNSGANVPTF. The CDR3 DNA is TGTGCCAGCAGCGTAGGAAATTCTGGGGCCAACGTCCCGACTTTC. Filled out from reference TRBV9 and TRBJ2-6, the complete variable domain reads DSGVTQTPKHLITATGQRVTLRCSPRSGDLSVYWYQQSLDQGLQFLIQYYNGEERAKGNILERFSAQQFPDLHSELNLSSLELGDSALYFCASSVGNSGANVPTFGAGSRLTVL.

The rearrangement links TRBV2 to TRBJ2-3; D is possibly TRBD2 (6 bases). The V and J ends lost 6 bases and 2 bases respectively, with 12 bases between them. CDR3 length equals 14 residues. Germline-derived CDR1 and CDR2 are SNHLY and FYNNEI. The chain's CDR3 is CASRGGQHTDTQYF. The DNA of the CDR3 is TGTGCCAGCAGGGGAGGCCAGCACACAGATACGCAGTATTTT.

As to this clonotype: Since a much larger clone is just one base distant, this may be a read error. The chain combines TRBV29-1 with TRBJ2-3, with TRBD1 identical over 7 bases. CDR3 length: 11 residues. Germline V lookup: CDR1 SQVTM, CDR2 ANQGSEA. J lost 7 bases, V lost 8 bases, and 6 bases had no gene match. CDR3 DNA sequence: TGCAGCACGGGACAGCCAAATACGCAGTATTTT. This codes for CSTGQPNTQYF.

The CDR3 sequence is CASSIMTVNTEAFF. The CDR3 nucleotides read TGTGCCAGTAGTATAATGACGGTGAACACTGAAGCTTTCTTT. The chain links TRBV19 to TRBJ1-1; no clear D gene. In germline, CDR1 is LNHDA, CDR2 SQIVND (reference sequence). With 2 bases removed from V and 0 bases from J, the gap between germline ends came to 7 bases. This CDR3 contains 14 residues.

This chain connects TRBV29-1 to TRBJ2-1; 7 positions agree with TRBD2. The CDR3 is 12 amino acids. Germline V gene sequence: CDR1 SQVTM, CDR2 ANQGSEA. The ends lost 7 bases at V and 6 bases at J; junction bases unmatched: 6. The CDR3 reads CSAGRVGNEQFF. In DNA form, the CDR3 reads TGCAGCGCGGGGAGGGTTGGCAATGAGCAGTTCTTC.

The CDR3 bases are TGTGCCACCAGGGGATCTCTAGCGGGAGGCGACACCGGGGAGCTGTTTTTT. It encodes CATRGSLAGGDTGELFF. The chain links TRBV24-1 to TRBJ2-2, with TRBD2 matching over 11 bases. The CDR3 has 17 amino acids. The V gene end was trimmed by 7 bases and the J gene end by 3 bases; junction bases not matched to a gene: 9. Germline values: CDR1 KGHDR, CDR2 SFDVKD.

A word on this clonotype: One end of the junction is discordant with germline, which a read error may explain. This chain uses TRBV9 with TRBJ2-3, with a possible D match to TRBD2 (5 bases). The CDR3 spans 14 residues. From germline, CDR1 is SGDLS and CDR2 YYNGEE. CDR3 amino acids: CGSSVDGVTDTQYF. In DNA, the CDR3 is TGTGGCAGCAGCGTAGACGGGGTCACAGATACGCAGTATTTT.

The CDR3 nucleotides are TGTGCCAGCAGTGATGACCCTGTCGGGGGCAATGAGCAGTTCTTC. Protein: CASSDDPVGGNEQFF. The chain joins TRBV6-4 to TRBJ2-1; tentative D call: TRBD2 (6 bases). V lost 3 bases to trimming and J lost 6 bases, with 15 bases between them. The CDR3 totals 15 residues. Germline-derived CDR1 and CDR2 are MRHNA and SNTAGT.

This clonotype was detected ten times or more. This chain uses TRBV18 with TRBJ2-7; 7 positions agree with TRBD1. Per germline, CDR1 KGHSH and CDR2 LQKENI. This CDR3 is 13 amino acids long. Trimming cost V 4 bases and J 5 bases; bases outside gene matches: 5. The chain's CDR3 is CASSLGTADEQYF. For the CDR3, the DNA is TGTGCCAGCTCACTAGGGACAGCCGACGAGCAGTACTTC.

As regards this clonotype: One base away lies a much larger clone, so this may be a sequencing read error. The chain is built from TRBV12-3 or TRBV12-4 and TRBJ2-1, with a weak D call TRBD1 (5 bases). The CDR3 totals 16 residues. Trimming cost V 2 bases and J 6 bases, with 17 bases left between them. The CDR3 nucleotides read TGTGCCAGCAGTTTAAGGGGCAGGGCCCGTAGCAATGAGCAGTTCTTC. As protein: CASSLRGRARSNEQFF.

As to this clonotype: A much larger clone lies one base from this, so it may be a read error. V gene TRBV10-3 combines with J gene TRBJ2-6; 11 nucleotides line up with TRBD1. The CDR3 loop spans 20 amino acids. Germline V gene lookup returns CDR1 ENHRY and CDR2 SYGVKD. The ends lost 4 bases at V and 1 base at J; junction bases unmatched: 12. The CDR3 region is CAISGWGQGDVGSGANVLTF. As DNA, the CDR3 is TGTGCCATCAGTGGATGGGGACAGGGGGACGTTGGATCTGGGGCCAACGTCCTGACTTTC.

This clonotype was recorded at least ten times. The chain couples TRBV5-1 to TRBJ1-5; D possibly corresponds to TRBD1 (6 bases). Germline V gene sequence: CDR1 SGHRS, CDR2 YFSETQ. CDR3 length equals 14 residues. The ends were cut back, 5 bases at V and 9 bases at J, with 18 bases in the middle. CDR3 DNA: TGCGCCAGCAGACCCGGACAGCTTTTGGGGCCCCAGCATTTT. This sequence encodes CASRPGQLLGPQHF.

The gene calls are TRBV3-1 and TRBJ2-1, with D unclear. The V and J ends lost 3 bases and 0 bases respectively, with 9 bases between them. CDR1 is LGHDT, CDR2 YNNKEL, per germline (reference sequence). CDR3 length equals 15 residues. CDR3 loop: CASSHLGSSYNEQFF. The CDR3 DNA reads TGTGCCAGCAGCCATCTAGGCAGCTCCTACAATGAGCAGTTCTTC.

CDR3: CSAGTNEQYF. CDR3 nucleotides: TGCAGTGCTGGAACTAATGAGCAGTACTTC. V usage is TRBV20-1 and J usage is TRBJ2-5; D unresolved. The V and J ends lost 5 bases and 11 bases respectively, with 12 bases between them. This CDR3 is 10 amino acids long. CDR1 and CDR2 (germline): DFQATT, SNEGSKA (reference sequence).

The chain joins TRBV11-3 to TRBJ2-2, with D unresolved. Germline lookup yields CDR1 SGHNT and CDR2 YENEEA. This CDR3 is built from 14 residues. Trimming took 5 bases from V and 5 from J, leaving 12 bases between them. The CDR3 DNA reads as TGTGCCAGCAGCCCCCCTTCAGGAACCGGGGAGCTGTTTTTT. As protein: CASSPPSGTGELFF.

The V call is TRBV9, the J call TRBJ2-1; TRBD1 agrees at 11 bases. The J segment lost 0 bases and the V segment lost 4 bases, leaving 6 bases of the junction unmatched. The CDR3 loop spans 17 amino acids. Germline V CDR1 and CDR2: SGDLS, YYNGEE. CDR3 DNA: TGTGCCAGCAGCAGGACAGGGGGCTCTAGCTCCTACAATGAGCAGTTCTTC. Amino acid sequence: CASSRTGGSSSYNEQFF.

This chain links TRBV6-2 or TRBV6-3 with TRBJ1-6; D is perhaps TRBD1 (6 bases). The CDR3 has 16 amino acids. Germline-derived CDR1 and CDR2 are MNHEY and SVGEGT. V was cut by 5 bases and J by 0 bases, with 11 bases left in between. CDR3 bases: TGTGCCAGCAGTCGGGACACCAGCTCCTATAATTCACCCCTCCACTTT. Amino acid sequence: CASSRDTSSYNSPLHF.

In DNA form, the CDR3 reads TGTGCCAGCAGTTACAGGGCGACGGGTCGGCCCCAGCATTTT. It specifies CASSYRATGRPQHF. This sequence joins TRBV6-5 and TRBJ1-5; D is ambiguous. Deletions cut 2 bases from V and 9 bases from J, with 14 bases between. CDR1 and CDR2 (germline): MNHEY, SVGAGI. The CDR3 covers 14 residues.

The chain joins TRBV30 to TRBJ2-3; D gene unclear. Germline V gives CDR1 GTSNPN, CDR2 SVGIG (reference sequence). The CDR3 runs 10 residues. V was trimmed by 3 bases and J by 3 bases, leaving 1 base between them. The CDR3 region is CAWRTDTQYF. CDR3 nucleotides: TGTGCCTGGAGAACAGATACGCAGTATTTT.

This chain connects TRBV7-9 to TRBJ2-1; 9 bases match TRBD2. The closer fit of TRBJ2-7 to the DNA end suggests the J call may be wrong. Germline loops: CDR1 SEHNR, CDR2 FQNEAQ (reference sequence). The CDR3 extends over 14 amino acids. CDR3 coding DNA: TGTGCCAGCAGCCGACTAGCGGATTCCTACGAGCAGTACTTC. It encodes CASSRLADSYEQYF.